Presented here are 30 T cell receptor beta chains from one specimen sequenced in a study of OX40 agonist ivuxolimab in advanced cancers. Method: immunoSEQ multiplex PCR; TCRdb's copy keeps in-frame clones and lacks some. The table shows fewer than 100,000 clones, with more than 75% occurring only once. This material consisted of CD4+ or CD8+ T cells sorted from blood, taken in a trial of the OX40 agonist ivuxolimab. The receptors shown here come from an adult with an advanced solid tumor such as melanoma, head and neck, liver or kidney cancer.

The V call is TRBV5-1, the J call TRBJ1-1; 9 bases match TRBD1. J lost 5 bases, V lost 0 bases, and 11 bases had no gene match. Germline assignment: CDR1 SGHRS and CDR2 YFSETQ. The CDR3 has 17 amino acids. The CDR3 DNA is TGCGCCAGCAGCTTGGAACCACAGGGGGCATGGGGGACTGAAGCTTTCTTT. It encodes CASSLEPQGAWGTEAFF.

V gene TRBV2 combines with J gene TRBJ2-1; the D is unclear. V was clipped by 2 bases and J by 0 bases, with 8 bases between them. CDR3 length: 15 residues. Germline values: CDR1 SNHLY, CDR2 FYNNEI. Written as DNA, the CDR3 is TGTGCCAGCAGTGAACTAACCAGCTCCTACAATGAGCAGTTCTTC. This encodes CASSELTSSYNEQFF.

This clone was seen only once. The CDR3 region is CASSLVSLAGETQYF. The CDR3 coding sequence is TGTGCCAGCAGCTTAGTGAGTCTAGCGGGAGAGACCCAGTACTTC. This chain links TRBV7-2 with TRBJ2-5, with 8 bases matching TRBD2. The CDR3 loop spans 15 amino acids. Trimming removed 1 base from V and 4 bases from J; junction bases left unmatched: 5. Germline CDR1 SGHTA, CDR2 FQGNSA.

This chain connects TRBV27 to TRBJ2-7; D is possibly TRBD1 or TRBD2 (5 bases each). Deletions cut 0 bases from V and 2 bases from J, with 17 bases between. The CDR3 consists of 17 residues. Germline values: CDR1 MNHEY, CDR2 SMNVEV (reference sequence). DNA of the CDR3: TGTGCCAGCAGTTTATCGGGCCCTCCGGGACGAACCTACGAGCAGTACTTC. This encodes CASSLSGPPGRTYEQYF.

This rearrangement joins TRBV10-3 to TRBJ2-1; 11 nucleotides match TRBD1. The CDR3 spans 15 residues. Germline CDR1 is ENHRY and CDR2 is SYGVKD. V was pared by 6 bases and J by 7 bases, with 8 bases of the junction left unmatched. CDR3 sequence (DNA): TGTGCCATCAGCGAGGGACAGGGGGGTAGGAATGAGCAGTTCTTC. Its protein is CAISEGQGGRNEQFF.

The chain uses TRBV5-1 and TRBJ2-3, with TRBD2 matching 8 bases. V shed 4 bases and J 2 bases; nucleotides not matched to a gene: 6. CDR1 and CDR2 from the germline V gene are SGHRS and YFSETQ. The CDR3 loop spans 15 amino acids. The CDR3 DNA follows: TGCGCCAGCAGCCTGATTAGCGGGGTCACAGATACGCAGTATTTT. Translation: CASSLISGVTDTQYF.

The CDR3 bases are TGTGCCTGGAGTACCAGTTTGCGCAATCAGCCCCAGCATTTT. Translated, it gives CAWSTSLRNQPQHF. The chain couples TRBV30 to TRBJ1-5; the D is unclear. The length of the CDR3 is 14 residues. The V end lost 2 bases, the J end lost 2 bases, and 10 bases lay between the germline ends. From germline, CDR1 is GTSNPN and CDR2 SVGIG (reference sequence). Full variable domain (missing parts from reference TRBV30 and TRBJ1-5): SQTIHQWPATLVQPVGSPLSLECTVEGTSNPNLYWYRQAAGRGLQLLFYSVGIGQISSEVPQNLSASRPQDRQFILSSKKLLLSDSGFYLCAWSTSLRNQPQHFGDGTRLSIL.

J is TRBJ2-5 and V is TRBV28; 13 nucleotides match TRBD2. Trimming removed 2 bases from V and 6 bases from J; junction bases left unmatched: 6. This CDR3 is built from 16 residues. The germline gives CDR1 MDHEN, CDR2 SYDVKM. CDR3 residues: CASSLATSGRAQTQYF. In DNA, the CDR3 is TGTGCCAGCAGTTTAGCTACTAGCGGGAGGGCGCAGACCCAGTACTTC.

This chain connects TRBV5-1 to TRBJ1-1, with a possible D match to TRBD1 (6 bases). V dropped 0 bases and J dropped 8 bases, with 8 bases sitting between them. The germline gives CDR1 SGHRS, CDR2 YFSETQ. The CDR3 consists of 12 residues. The CDR3 DNA follows: TGCGCCAGCAGCTTGGCCACAGGGGAAGCTTTCTTT. It specifies CASSLATGEAFF.

The chain couples TRBV5-6 to TRBJ1-1; D not resolved. V lost 4 bases to trimming and J lost 4 bases, with 17 bases between them. The germline V gene encodes CDR1 SGHDT and CDR2 YYEEEE. The CDR3 contains 15 residues. The CDR3 nucleotides are TGTGCCAGCAGCGTCAGGAGGAATTCTTTCACTGAAGCTTTCTTT. Translating gives CASSVRRNSFTEAFF.

Note on this clone: One end of the junction does not line up with germline, which may come from a read error. V and J are TRBV27 and TRBJ2-7, with 10 bases that match TRBD2. The CDR3 has 17 residues. Germline lookup yields CDR1 MNHEY and CDR2 SMNVEV (reference sequence). CDR3: CASSLSPSSGRIYEQYF. The DNA of the CDR3 is TGTGCCAGCAGCTTATCCCCCTCTAGCGGGAGAATCTACGAGCAGTACTTC.

This chain links TRBV2 with TRBJ2-7, with 10 bases identical to TRBD1. The CDR3 consists of 12 residues. From germline, CDR1 is SNHLY and CDR2 FYNNEI. V shed 11 bases and J 4 bases; nucleotides not matched to a gene: 5. This chain's CDR3 is CAGGTGEYEQYF. In DNA, the CDR3 is TGTGCCGGTGGGACAGGGGAATACGAGCAGTACTTC.

The CDR3, as DNA: TGTGCCAGCAGCTCACCCCCTGGTAACTACGAGCAGTACTTC. This codes for CASSSPPGNYEQYF. The gene calls are TRBV5-4 and TRBJ2-7; unclear D gene. V was clipped by 3 bases and J by 3 bases, with 13 bases between them. The CDR3 has 14 residues. Germline CDR1 SGHNT, CDR2 YYREEE (reference sequence).

This clone occurred a few times. The genes are TRBV5-4 and TRBJ2-5, with TRBD2 matching over 7 bases. The CDR3 has 12 residues. From germline, CDR1 is SGHNT and CDR2 YYREEE (reference sequence). V lost 0 bases to trimming and J lost 7 bases; unmatched junction nucleotides: 0. CDR3: CASSLERGTQYF. The CDR3 region has the DNA TGTGCCAGCAGCTTGGAGCGGGGGACCCAGTACTTC.

CDR3 in amino acids: CASSLAVGAGNNEQFF. CDR3 DNA: TGTGCCAGCAGCTTAGCAGTGGGCGCTGGTAACAATGAGCAGTTCTTC. The J gene is TRBJ2-1, the V gene TRBV11-1; D gene unclear. Between the trimmed V and J ends, which lost 0 bases and 5 bases, there was a span of 14 bases. The CDR3 length is 16 residues. CDR1 SGHAT and CDR2 FQDESV come from the germline V gene (reference sequence).

This clone was picked up one time. The chain employs TRBV28 and TRBJ1-5, with D unresolved. Germline CDR1 MDHEN, CDR2 SYDVKM. The CDR3 has 13 amino acids. CDR3 nucleotides: TGTGGGGGAGGAGGGTACGAAAATCAGCCCCAGCATTTT. Its translation is CGGGGYENQPQHF. The whole variable domain, filled in from reference TRBV28 and TRBJ1-5, reads DVKVTQSSRYLVKRTGEKVFLECVQDMDHENMFWYRQDPGLGLRLIYFSYDVKMKEKGDIPEGYSVSREKKERFSLILESASTNQTSMYLCGGGGYENQPQHFGDGTRLSIL.

The J gene is TRBJ2-1, the V gene TRBV30; the match to TRBD2 covers 11 bases. Trimming at V came to 6 bases and at J to 5 bases, leaving 6 bases not matched to a gene. CDR3 length: 14 residues. Germline CDR1 reads GTSNPN; CDR2 reads SVGIG (reference sequence). As DNA, the CDR3 is TGTGCCTGTAGGCGACTAGCGGGAAACAATGAGCAGTTCTTC. Protein sequence: CACRRLAGNNEQFF.

V usage is TRBV7-8 and J usage is TRBJ2-1; D might be TRBD1 or TRBD2, each matching 6 bases. This CDR3 has 17 amino acids. Germline V gives CDR1 SGHVS, CDR2 FQNEAQ. The V end was cut by 5 bases, the J end by 0 bases, with 17 bases between. The CDR3 loop is CASSRRGERISYNEQFF. The CDR3, as DNA: TGTGCCAGCAGCCGAAGGGGGGAGAGGATCTCCTACAATGAGCAGTTCTTC.

The chain combines TRBV2 with TRBJ2-2; 8 bases are shared with TRBD1. This CDR3 comprises 16 residues. CDR1 and CDR2 from the germline V gene are SNHLY and FYNNEI. V was clipped by 6 bases and J by 5 bases; unmatched bases: 11. DNA for the CDR3: TGTGCCAGCAGAGACGGACAGGGTCGGGGGACCGGGGAGCTGTTTTTT. The encoded protein is CASRDGQGRGTGELFF.

The chain has TRBV28 and TRBJ1-2, with D possibly being TRBD1 (5 bases). Trimming removed 4 bases at V and 8 bases at J, with 14 bases between. The germline gives CDR1 MDHEN, CDR2 SYDVKM. This CDR3 region has 13 residues. CDR3 loop: CASSSGQPHGYTF. The CDR3 coding sequence is TGTGCCAGCAGTTCCGGACAACCGCACGGCTACACCTTC.

The chain recombines TRBV19 with TRBJ2-3; D gene uncertain. The germline CDR1 and CDR2 sequences are LNHDA and SQIVND (reference sequence). The CDR3 runs to 14 residues. Trimming pared 2 bases from V and 1 base from J, leaving 7 bases between. The CDR3 protein is CASSIPAGTDTQYF. Written as DNA, the CDR3 is TGTGCCAGTAGTATACCGGCAGGCACAGATACGCAGTATTTT.

This chain connects TRBV2 to TRBJ2-2; the D gene is possibly TRBD1 (5 bases). The V end was cut by 6 bases, the J end by 4 bases, with 12 bases between. This CDR3 has 14 amino acids. The V gene's germline CDR1 is SNHLY and CDR2 FYNNEI. The CDR3 nucleotides are TGTGCCAGCAGAGGGGTCCCTGGCACCGGGGAGCTGTTTTTT. Protein product: CASRGVPGTGELFF.

The sample holds one count of this clone. This chain links TRBV5-6 with TRBJ2-2, with D perhaps matching TRBD1 (5 bases). Germline V gene lookup returns CDR1 SGHDT and CDR2 YYEEEE. V lost 0 bases to trimming and J lost 3 bases, with 12 bases between them. This CDR3 contains 16 residues. CDR3 amino acids: CASSLVRVRDTGELFF. The CDR3 bases are TGTGCCAGCAGCTTGGTCAGGGTAAGGGACACCGGGGAGCTGTTTTTT.

The chain has TRBV6-1 and TRBJ1-6; D call uncertain. Germline loops: CDR1 MNHNS, CDR2 SASEGT. The CDR3 length is 11 residues. The V and J ends lost 3 bases and 9 bases respectively, with 3 bases between them. The CDR3 bases are TGTGCCAGCAGTGAGCGTTCACCCCTCCACTTT. The encoded protein is CASSERSPLHF.

The rearrangement joins TRBV5-1 to TRBJ2-3; 14 bases are a match to TRBD2. CDR3 length equals 16 residues. Trimming removed 4 bases from V and 3 bases from J; junction bases left unmatched: 4. Germline assignment: CDR1 SGHRS and CDR2 YFSETQ. The CDR3 DNA is TGCGCCAGCAGCGGGGGACTAGCGGGGGTAACAGATACGCAGTATTTT. Its translation: CASSGGLAGVTDTQYF.

V and J are TRBV5-1 and TRBJ2-5, with 15 bases that match TRBD2. The germline V gene encodes CDR1 SGHRS and CDR2 YFSETQ. CDR3 length: 15 residues. J gave up 5 bases and V 4 bases, and 3 bases lay outside the gene matches. Written as DNA, the CDR3 is TGCGCCAGCAGCCTAGGACTAGCGGGAGGGGAGACCCAGTACTTC. Protein product: CASSLGLAGGETQYF. The variable domain in full, completed from reference TRBV5-1 and TRBJ2-5, reads KAGVTQTPRYLIKTRGQQVTLSCSPISGHRSVSWYQQTPGQGLQFLFEYFSETQRNKGNFPGRFSGRQFSNSRSEMNVSTLELGDSALYLCASSLGLAGGETQYFGPGTRLLVL.

V is TRBV19 and J is TRBJ1-1; TRBD1 matches 10 bases. There are 14 residues in the CDR3. V was clipped by 5 bases and J by 5 bases; unmatched bases: 5. Germline CDR1 reads LNHDA; CDR2 reads SQIVND (reference sequence). CDR3 in amino acids: CASSGDRGGTEAFF. The DNA of the CDR3 is TGTGCCAGTAGTGGGGACAGGGGAGGAACTGAAGCTTTCTTT.

This sequence joins TRBV6-5 and TRBJ2-5; tentatively, D is TRBD2 (5 bases). This CDR3 contains 15 residues. Looked up from germline, CDR1 is MNHEY and CDR2 is SVGAGI. V lost 2 bases to trimming and J lost 5 bases, with 15 bases between them. The CDR3 loop reads CASSYGVGRVETQYF. CDR3 DNA sequence: TGTGCCAGCAGTTACGGCGTTGGGCGGGTGGAGACCCAGTACTTC.

This chain joins TRBV5-5 and TRBJ1-4; possible D gene TRBD1, 6 bases. The germline gives CDR1 SGHKS, CDR2 YYEKEE (reference sequence). V dropped 4 bases and J dropped 2 bases, with 15 bases sitting between them. The CDR3 contains 16 residues. This chain's CDR3 is CASSNFGGPTNEKLFF. CDR3 nucleotides: TGTGCCAGCAGCAACTTTGGGGGGCCCACTAATGAAAAACTGTTTTTT.

This rearrangement joins TRBV30 to TRBJ1-1; D gene uncertain. CDR3 length equals 13 residues. CDR1 is GTSNPN and CDR2 is SVGIG in the germline V gene (reference sequence). Trimming removed 5 bases from V and 4 bases from J, with 14 bases in between. The CDR3 loop reads CAWQAAVITEAFF. In DNA, the CDR3 is TGTGCCTGGCAGGCTGCCGTGATCACTGAAGCTTTCTTT. Full variable domain (remainder filled in from reference TRBV30 and TRBJ1-1): SQTIHQWPATLVQPVGSPLSLECTVEGTSNPNLYWYRQAAGRGLQLLFYSVGIGQISSEVPQNLSASRPQDRQFILSSKKLLLSDSGFYLCAWQAAVITEAFFGQGTRLTVV.